This T cell receptor (beta chain) is drawn from a study of T cells after posttransplantation cyclophosphamide. With regard to this clone: The antigen is undetermined.

Peripheral blood was collected from the related graft donor on the marrow donation day. Cells defined as naive were viable CD3+CD4+ or CD3+CD8+ and CCR7+CD45RA+CD45RO-CD95-CD27+CD28+. Only in-frame clones appear in the TCRdb table, and some are missing; sequencing was by immunoSEQ multiplex PCR. This sample yields approximately 6,900 clones, of which about 98% are seen a single time; approximately 0.46% belongs to the top ten. Study-level results: Donor-recipient repertoire similarity was low at 1-2 months, rising over year one. TRB overlap between skin or GI tissue T cells and blood was limited.

CDR3 size: 16 residues. Germline values: CDR1 MNHEY, CDR2 SMNVEV (reference sequence). With 4 bases clipped from V and 4 bases from J, the junction kept 7 bases outside the gene matches. This sequence joins TRBV27 and TRBJ2-2; 9 nucleotides agree with TRBD1. Sequencing was performed on naive CD8+ T cells sorted from PBMCs. This TCR was sampled from a woman in her 30s in good health and a related stem cell transplant donor. The CDR3 sequence: CASSYLTGGSTGELFF. In DNA form, the CDR3 reads TGTGCCAGCAGTTACTTGACAGGGGGTTCCACCGGGGAGCTGTTTTTT.